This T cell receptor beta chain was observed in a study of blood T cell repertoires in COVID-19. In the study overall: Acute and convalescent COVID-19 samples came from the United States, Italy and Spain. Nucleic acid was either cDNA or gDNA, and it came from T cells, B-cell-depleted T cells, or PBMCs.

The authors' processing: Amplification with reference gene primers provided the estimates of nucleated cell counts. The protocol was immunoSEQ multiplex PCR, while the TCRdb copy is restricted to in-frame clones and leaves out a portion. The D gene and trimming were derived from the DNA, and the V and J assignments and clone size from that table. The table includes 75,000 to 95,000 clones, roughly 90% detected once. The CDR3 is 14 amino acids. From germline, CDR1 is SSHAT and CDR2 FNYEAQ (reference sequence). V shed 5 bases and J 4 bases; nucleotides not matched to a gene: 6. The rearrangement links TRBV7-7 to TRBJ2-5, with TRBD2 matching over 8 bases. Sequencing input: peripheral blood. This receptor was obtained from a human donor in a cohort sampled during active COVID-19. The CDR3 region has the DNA TGTGCCAGCAGCCCGGGGGGGGGTCTAGAGACCCAGTACTTC. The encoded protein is CASSPGGGLETQYF.